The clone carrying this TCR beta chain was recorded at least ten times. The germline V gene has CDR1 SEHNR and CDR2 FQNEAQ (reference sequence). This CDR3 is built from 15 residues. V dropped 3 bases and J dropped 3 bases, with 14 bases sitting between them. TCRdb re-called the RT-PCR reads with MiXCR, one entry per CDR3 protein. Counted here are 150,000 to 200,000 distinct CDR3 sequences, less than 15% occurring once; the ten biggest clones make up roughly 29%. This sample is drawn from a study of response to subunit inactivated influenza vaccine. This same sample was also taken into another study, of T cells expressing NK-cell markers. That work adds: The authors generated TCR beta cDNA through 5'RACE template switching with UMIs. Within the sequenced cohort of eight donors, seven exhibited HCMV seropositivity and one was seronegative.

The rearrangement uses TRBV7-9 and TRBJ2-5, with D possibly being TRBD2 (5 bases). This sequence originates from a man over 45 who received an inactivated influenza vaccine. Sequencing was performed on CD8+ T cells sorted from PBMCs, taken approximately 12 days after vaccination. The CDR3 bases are TGTGCCAGCAGCTTTTTTGGCGGGCCAGAAGAGACCCAGTACTTC. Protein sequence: CASSFFGGPEETQYF.